This TCR beta chain was identified during a study of human T cells and chemical hapten exposure. Study-level points and caveats: Versus controls, significantly more large CDR3 similarity clusters arose from expanded TCRs.

The CDR3 consists of 16 residues. Trimming pared 5 bases from V and 2 bases from J, leaving 17 bases between. CDR1 is SEHNR and CDR2 is FQNEAQ in the germline V gene (reference sequence). Comments on this clonotype: Antigen unknown.

In the library, unique molecular identifiers were attached to individual cDNA molecules. TCRdb re-called the RACE reads with MiXCR, one entry per CDR3 protein. The data contain 200,000 to 300,000 distinct CDR3 sequences, about 9% of them singletons. Regarding time point: pre-sensitization, week 0. Treatment indicated: therapeutic diphenylcyclopropenone sensitization with weekly scalp DPC. Ahead of applying each patch test, blood was sampled. Total RNA extraction was carried out from unfractionated whole blood. This sequence joins TRBV7-9 and TRBJ2-3; D might be TRBD1 (6 bases). The TCR comes from a woman in her thirties or forties with alopecia areata. Some clones in this sample may be carry-over from other donors' samples. This sample comprised whole blood, obtained in connection with sensitization to the hapten diphenylcyclopropenone (DPC). This CDR3 is CASSPTGTFFTDTQYF. DNA for the CDR3: TGTGCCAGCAGCCCCACAGGGACATTCTTCACAGATACGCAGTATTTT.